This TCR beta chain was recorded in a study of early T cells in non-severe SARS-CoV-2 infection. Only a few counts were recorded for this clonotype. The CDR3 has 16 residues. V lost 6 bases and J lost 4, with 16 bases in between. CDR1 is MDHEN and CDR2 is SYDVKM in the germline V gene. From the 5' RACE reads, TCRdb called clonotypes with MiXCR, one entry per CDR3 protein. The table lists tens of thousands of distinct CDR3 sequences, about 16% of them singletons, with 4.5% to 7% in the top ten. Sample: whole blood. The V call is TRBV28, the J call TRBJ2-6, with a possible D match to TRBD2 (6 bases). The clonotype comes from an adult who was a healthcare worker with PCR-confirmed SARS-CoV-2 infection or an uninfected control (not recorded which). This chain's CDR3 is CASRKRGTLGANVLTF. The CDR3 DNA is TGTGCCAGCAGGAAACGGGGGACCCTAGGGGCCAACGTCCTGACTTTC.